This T cell receptor (beta chain) appears in the sequencing data of a study of blood T cell repertoires in COVID-19. The CDR3 sequence is 17 residues long. With 5 bases removed from V and 7 bases from J, the gap between germline ends came to 23 bases. Germline CDR1 and CDR2: SGHVS and FQNEAQ. Clones were read by immunoSEQ multiplex PCR, and TCRdb kept only the in-frame ones, dropping some. The table records roughly 160,000 clones, about 84% of them present only once. Sequencing used PBMCs or T cells enriched from blood (not recorded which). The chain uses TRBV7-8 and TRBJ1-4, with D uncertain. The source of this sequence is a woman aged 40-49 years with acute COVID-19. The CDR3 protein is CASSETGPSTGSEKLFF. The CDR3 coding sequence is TGTGCCAGCAGCGAAACCGGGCCTTCCACCGGGAGTGAAAAACTGTTTTTT. Filled out from reference TRBV7-8 and TRBJ1-4, the complete variable domain reads GAGVSQSPRYKVAKRGQDVALRCDPISGHVSLFWYQQALGQGPEFLTYFQNEAQLDKSGLPSDRFFAERPEGSVSTLKIQRTQQEDSAVYLCASSETGPSTGSEKLFFGSGTQLSVL.